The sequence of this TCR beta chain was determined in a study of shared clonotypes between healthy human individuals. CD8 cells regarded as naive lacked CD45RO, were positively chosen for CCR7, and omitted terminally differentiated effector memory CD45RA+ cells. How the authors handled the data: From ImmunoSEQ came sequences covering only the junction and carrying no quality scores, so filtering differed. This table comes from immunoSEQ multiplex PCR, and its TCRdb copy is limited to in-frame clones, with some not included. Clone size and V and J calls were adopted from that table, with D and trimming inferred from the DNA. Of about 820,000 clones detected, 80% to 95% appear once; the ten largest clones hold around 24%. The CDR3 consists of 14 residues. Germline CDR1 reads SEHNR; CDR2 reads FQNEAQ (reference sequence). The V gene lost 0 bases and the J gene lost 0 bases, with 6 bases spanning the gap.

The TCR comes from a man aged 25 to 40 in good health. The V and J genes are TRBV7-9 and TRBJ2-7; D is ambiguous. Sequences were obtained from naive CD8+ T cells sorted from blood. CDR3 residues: CASSLAESSYEQYF. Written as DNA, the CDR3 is TGTGCCAGCAGCTTAGCGGAAAGCTCCTACGAGCAGTACTTC.